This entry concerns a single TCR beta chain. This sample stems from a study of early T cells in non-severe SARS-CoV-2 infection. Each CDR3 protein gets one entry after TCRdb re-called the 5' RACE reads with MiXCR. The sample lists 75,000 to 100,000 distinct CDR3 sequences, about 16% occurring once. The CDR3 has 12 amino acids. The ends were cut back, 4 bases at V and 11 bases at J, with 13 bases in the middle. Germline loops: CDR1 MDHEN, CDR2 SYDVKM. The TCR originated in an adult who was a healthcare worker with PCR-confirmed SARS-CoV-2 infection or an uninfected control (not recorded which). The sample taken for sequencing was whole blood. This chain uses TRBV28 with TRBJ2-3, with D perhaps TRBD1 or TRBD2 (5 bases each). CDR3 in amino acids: CASSSGPARQYF. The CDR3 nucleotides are TGTGCCAGCAGTTCGGGACCAGCCAGGCAGTATTTT.